These 5 T cell receptor beta chains share one sample of origin, sequenced in a study of T cells after yellow fever vaccination (dated by TCRdb to between 2018 and 2021). Reading the label with the study, this specimen's treatment or condition is: live attenuated yellow fever vaccine strain. The library was prepared using 5' RACE. Sequenced using an Illumina HiSeq 2500. The raw public data were reprocessed by TCRdb itself: fastp quality trimming at Q25, MiXCR clonotype calling, in-frame beta chains only. Rows merge per CDR3 protein into single entries with the most common DNA and genes. The sample contains 400,000 or so distinct CDR3 sequences, more than 5.5% of them found a single time. About 15% of the sample rests with the top ten. The sample consisted of PBMCs, taken 5 days after the yellow fever booster vaccination. These receptors were collected from a man aged 30 to 39 who received the YFV17D yellow fever vaccine.

The gene calls are TRBV7-2 and TRBJ2-5; 8 bases fit TRBD1. Germline CDR1 SGHTA, CDR2 FQGNSA. V gave up 7 bases and J gave up 5 bases; unmatched junction bases: 6. This CDR3 comprises 13 residues. CDR3 protein: CASNPDRAETQYF. DNA of the CDR3: TGTGCCAGCAACCCGGACAGGGCGGAGACCCAGTACTTC. The whole variable domain, remainder taken from reference TRBV7-2 and TRBJ2-5, is GAGVSQSPSNKVTEKGKDVELRCDPISGHTALYWYRQSLGQGLEFLIYFQGNSAPDKSGLPSDRFSAERTGGSVSTLTIQRTQQEDSAVYLCASNPDRAETQYFGPGTRLLVL.

The rearrangement uses TRBV19 and TRBJ2-5; tentative D call: TRBD2 (6 bases). There are 13 residues in the CDR3. Per germline, CDR1 LNHDA and CDR2 SQIVND (reference sequence). With 6 bases removed from V and 7 bases from J, the gap between germline ends came to 15 bases. The CDR3 DNA reads TGTGCCAGTAGCGGGACTGCCGGAGGGACCCAGTACTTC. This translates into CASSGTAGGTQYF.

This clonotype was recorded many times. The CDR3 here is CSARSLARVGTQYF. CDR3 nucleotides: TGCAGTGCTAGATCCCTAGCCAGAGTGGGGACCCAGTACTTC. The chain employs TRBV20-1 and TRBJ2-5; the D gene is possibly TRBD2 (5 bases). CDR1 is DFQATT, CDR2 SNEGSKA, per germline (reference sequence). The CDR3 loop spans 14 amino acids. V dropped 2 bases and J dropped 7 bases, with 17 bases sitting between them.

This clonotype came up a few times. V is TRBV19 and J is TRBJ2-7; TRBD2 matches 12 bases. Germline CDR1 reads LNHDA; CDR2 reads SQIVND (reference sequence). The CDR3 is made up of 16 amino acids. Trimming cost V 10 bases and J 1 base; bases outside gene matches: 11. CDR3 amino acids: CAMTSGSMFWSYEQYF. The CDR3 DNA is TGTGCCATGACTAGCGGGAGTATGTTTTGGTCCTACGAGCAGTACTTC.

This clonotype came up a few times. The chain recombines TRBV5-1 with TRBJ1-2; 7 nucleotides agree with TRBD1. Per germline, CDR1 SGHRS and CDR2 YFSETQ. The CDR3 has 13 amino acids. V gave up 2 bases and J gave up 7 bases; unmatched junction bases: 5. The CDR3 bases are TGCGCCAGCAGCTTTAGACAGGGAGCTGGCTACACCTTC. Amino acid sequence: CASSFRQGAGYTF.